The 14 T cell receptor beta chains below all came from one sample that was sequenced in a study of T cell repertoires in cytomegalovirus infection. TCRdb re-called the reads through MiXCR, storing one row per CDR3 protein. This table has about 830,000 distinct CDR3 sequences, 30% to 35% appearing once. No antigen is known for these receptors. The sequencing here drew on cultured CD8+ T cells from PBMCs, taken from culture after CMV antigen stimulation. The origin of the receptors is a human donor in good health (CMV status not recorded). Some clones in this sample may be carry-over from other donors' samples.

This clonotype came up many times. The genes are TRBV6-5 and TRBJ1-2; 8 bases are shared with TRBD1. Looked up from germline, CDR1 is MNHEY and CDR2 is SVGAGI. The V and J ends lost 2 bases and 4 bases, in that order; junction bases with no gene match: 9. The CDR3 runs to 16 residues. The CDR3 sequence: CASSYNSGGASYGYTF. The CDR3 bases are TGTGCCAGCAGTTACAATTCAGGGGGCGCATCCTATGGCTACACCTTC.

In its sample, this clonotype was seen a few times. The chain combines TRBV20-1 with TRBJ2-7; 10 bases are shared with TRBD2. Germline loops: CDR1 DFQATT, CDR2 SNEGSKA (reference sequence). CDR3 size: 17 residues. V shed 0 bases and J 4 bases; nucleotides not matched to a gene: 12. CDR3 region: CSARDRILAGASYEQYV. CDR3 coding DNA: TGCAGTGCTAGAGATCGGATCCTAGCGGGGGCCAGTTACGAGCAGTACGTC.

This clonotype was seen a few times. The chain carries TRBV5-6 and TRBJ2-1, with 7 nucleotides matching TRBD1. This CDR3 has 15 residues. With V trimmed by 3 bases and J by 2 bases, 5 bases remained unmatched. Germline values: CDR1 SGHDT, CDR2 YYEEEE. This chain's CDR3 is CASSSDRVPYNEQFF. The CDR3 DNA reads as TGTGCCAGCAGCTCCGACAGGGTTCCCTACAATGAGCAGTTCTTC.

The rearrangement links TRBV10-3 to TRBJ2-7; 13 positions match TRBD2. The CDR3 has 15 amino acids. Germline lookup yields CDR1 ENHRY and CDR2 SYGVKD. After removal of 2 bases from V and 6 bases from J, the junction contained 4 bases not matched to a gene. CDR3 bases: TGTGCCATCAGTGAGGGACTAGCGGGGGCCGCCGAGCAGTACGTC. This translates into CAISEGLAGAAEQYV.

The V call is TRBV27, the J call TRBJ2-1; unclear D gene. Per germline, CDR1 MNHEY and CDR2 SMNVEV (reference sequence). With 10 bases removed from V and 3 bases from J, the gap between germline ends came to 13 bases. The CDR3 loop spans 13 amino acids. The DNA of the CDR3 is TGTGCCACCCTTCGGCCCTACTACAATGAGCAGTTCTTC. Its translation is CATLRPYYNEQFF.

The chain recombines TRBV4-1 with TRBJ2-2, with D tentatively TRBD2 (5 bases). Germline CDR1 reads MGHRA; CDR2 reads YSYEKL. V was clipped by 6 bases and J by 6 bases, with 14 bases between them. The CDR3 consists of 14 residues. The CDR3 region has the DNA TGCGCCAGCAGTCCAAAACTAGGACCCGGGGAGCTGTTTTTT. It codes for CASSPKLGPGELFF.

Remarks on this clonotype: The germline gene is not matched at one end of the junction; a read error may be the cause. The genes are TRBV19 and TRBJ1-3; D gene uncertain. This CDR3 contains 12 residues. CDR1 and CDR2 from the germline V gene are LNHDA and SQIVND (reference sequence). The CDR3 DNA reads TGTGTCAGTACCATGGAAGGAAACACCATATATTTT. Encoded protein: CVSTMEGNTIYF.

V usage is TRBV19 and J usage is TRBJ1-1, with a weak D call TRBD1 (5 bases). In germline, CDR1 is LNHDA, CDR2 SQIVND (reference sequence). The CDR3 is made up of 12 amino acids. V was clipped by 5 bases and J by 6 bases, with 10 bases between them. Written as DNA, the CDR3 is TGTGCCAGTAGTTGGGCAGGGTCTGAAGCTTTCTTT. This gives the protein CASSWAGSEAFF.

This clonotype has only a few counts. The chain employs TRBV6-2 or TRBV6-3 and TRBJ2-1; 9 nucleotides agree with TRBD1. J lost 8 bases, V lost 4 bases, and 0 bases had no gene match. The CDR3 spans 12 residues. The germline gives CDR1 MNHEY, CDR2 SVGEGT. The CDR3 loop reads CASSWTGDEQFF. The CDR3 bases are TGTGCCAGCAGTTGGACAGGGGATGAGCAGTTCTTC.

This clonotype has a handful of counts. The chain joins TRBV10-2 to TRBJ1-1; D ambiguous. This CDR3 contains 16 residues. Per the germline V gene, CDR1 is WSHSY and CDR2 is SAAADI. V was pared by 0 bases and J by 3 bases, with 14 bases between. The CDR3 DNA follows: TGCGCCAGCAGTGAGTCGGTCAGGCTTTCTCACACTGAAGCTTTCTTT. Amino acids: CASSESVRLSHTEAFF.

This clonotype was seen only a few times. The V and J genes are TRBV28 and TRBJ1-6, with 7 nucleotides matching TRBD1. The CDR3 length is 14 residues. The V gene end was trimmed by 6 bases and the J gene end by 6 bases; junction bases not matched to a gene: 5. Germline values: CDR1 MDHEN, CDR2 SYDVKM. The chain's CDR3 is CASSDRDSNSPLHF. In DNA form, the CDR3 reads TGTGCCAGCAGCGACCGGGACAGTAATTCACCCCTCCACTTT.

V is TRBV19 and J is TRBJ1-1; 9 nucleotides agree with TRBD1. Germline assignment: CDR1 LNHDA and CDR2 SQIVND (reference sequence). Unmatched junction bases numbered 4, after V lost 5 bases and J lost 3 bases. This CDR3 region has 14 residues. CDR3 DNA: TGTGCCAGTAGTGGGGGACAGGGCTACACTGAAGCTTTCTTT. Translation: CASSGGQGYTEAFF.

This clonotype appeared a few times. The CDR3 region is CASSFDSWGYNEQFF. The CDR3 region has the DNA TGTGCCAGCAGCTTTGACTCTTGGGGCTACAATGAGCAGTTCTTC. This chain links TRBV7-2 with TRBJ2-1; D uncertain. Deletions cut 3 bases from V and 3 bases from J, with 12 bases between. The germline V gene encodes CDR1 SGHTA and CDR2 FQGNSA. CDR3 length equals 15 residues.

In its sample, this clonotype was seen a few times. The chain employs TRBV12-3 or TRBV12-4 and TRBJ2-1; the D is unclear. The V end lost 2 bases, the J end lost 9 bases, and 20 bases lay between the germline ends. This CDR3 is 16 amino acids long. CDR3 protein: CASSLPSSRGIGEQFF. The CDR3 nucleotides read TGTGCCAGCAGTTTACCTTCTTCCCGCGGAATCGGTGAGCAGTTCTTC.